A selection of T cell receptor beta chains follows, all from one sample in a study of T cells after yellow fever vaccination. From the 5' RACE reads, TCRdb called clonotypes with MiXCR, one entry per CDR3 protein. The sample lists 65,000 to 90,000 distinct CDR3 sequences, approximately 12% occurring once. The specimen comprised CD8+ T cells not binding an NS4B(214-222) dextramer, sorted from PBMCs, sampled 21 days after the first yellow fever vaccination. Every receptor here comes from a young man who received the YFV17D yellow fever vaccine. Both conserved end residues are part of each CDR3. Fields, in order: clone size, V gene, J gene, D gene, CDR3 protein, CDR3 DNA. A D gene is named only where the DNA matches it firmly. A row's size may be missing; if present it is once, few, many or a size class.

few	TRBV4-3	TRBJ2-7	TRBD1	CASSLYGTGSYEQYF	TGCGCCAGCAGCCTTTATGGGACAGGGTCATACGAGCAGTACTTC
NA	TRBV28	TRBJ2-1	NA	CASSLPGVSYNEQFF	TGTGCCAGCAGTTTACCAGGGGTGTCCTACAATGAGCAGTTCTTC
NA	TRBV7-6	TRBJ1-1	TRBD1	CASSPLTGVVTEAFF	TGTGCCAGCAGCCCCCTGACAGGGGTGGTGACTGAAGCTTTCTTT
NA	TRBV6-2/TRBV6-3	TRBJ1-1	NA	CASRGPGPTEAFF	TGTGCCAGCAGGGGACCGGGGCCAACTGAAGCTTTCTTT
NA	TRBV6-2/TRBV6-3	TRBJ2-3	NA	CASSGTLTDTQYF	TGTGCCAGCAGCGGGACTCTCACAGATACGCAGTATTTT
many	TRBV5-1	TRBJ2-7	TRBD1	CASSPGTGDYEQYF	TGTGCCAGCAGCCCCGGGACAGGGGACTACGAGCAGTACTTC
many	TRBV12-3/TRBV12-4	TRBJ2-5	NA	CASSLGGQAGETQYF	TGTGCCAGCAGTTTAGGCGGACAGGCGGGGGAGACCCAGTACTTC
NA	TRBV4-2	TRBJ2-1	NA	CASSPGLGIYNEQFF	TGTGCCAGCAGCCCGGGATTGGGGATTTACAATGAGCAGTTCTTC
NA	TRBV29-1	TRBJ2-2	TRBD1	CSVEDRDRGPNTGELFF	TGCAGCGTTGAAGATCGTGACAGGGGCCCAAACACCGGGGAGCTGTTTTTT
few	TRBV7-9	TRBJ1-6	TRBD1	CASSWDRGQSPLHF	TGTGCCAGCAGCTGGGACAGGGGGCAATCACCCCTCCACTTT
NA	TRBV20-1	TRBJ2-2	TRBD2	CSARDFKASGPPGNTGELFF	TGCAGTGCTAGAGATTTTAAGGCTAGCGGGCCTCCGGGTAACACCGGGGAGCTGTTTTTT
NA	TRBV5-1	TRBJ1-2	NA	CASSLRGYDGYTF	TGCGCCAGCAGCTTGCGGGGCTACGATGGCTACACCTTC
NA	TRBV7-2	TRBJ2-3	TRBD2	CASKPTSGGTDTQYF	TGTGCCAGCAAGCCCACTAGCGGGGGCACAGATACGCAGTATTTT
few	TRBV25-1	TRBJ2-1	NA	CASSEPSTGRLDEQFF	TGTGCCAGCAGTGAACCCTCGACAGGGAGGCTGGATGAGCAGTTCTTC
NA	TRBV11-3	TRBJ2-1	TRBD2	CASSPGLAGPNEQFF	TGTGCCAGCAGCCCGGGACTAGCGGGGCCTAATGAGCAGTTCTTC
few	TRBV27	TRBJ2-4	NA	CASSEGKGRVSKNIQYF	TGTGCCAGCAGTGAGGGGAAGGGCCGCGTTTCCAAAAACATTCAGTACTTC
NA	TRBV12-3/TRBV12-4	TRBJ2-5	TRBD2	CASSSGGFAETQYF	TGTGCCAGCAGTAGCGGGGGGTTTGCAGAGACCCAGTACTTC
NA	TRBV9	TRBJ2-2	NA	CASSVAEPPGELFF	TGTGCCAGCAGCGTAGCGGAGCCCCCCGGGGAGCTGTTTTTT
NA	TRBV12-3/TRBV12-4	TRBJ1-1	NA	CASSLGGFEAFF	TGTGCCAGCAGTTTAGGAGGCTTTGAAGCTTTCTTT
NA	TRBV7-9	TRBJ2-2	NA	CASSDGTPELFF	TGTGCCAGCAGCGACGGGACCCCCGAGCTGTTTTTT
NA	TRBV4-1	TRBJ1-2	TRBD1	CASSQRQGADYGYTF	TGCGCCAGCAGCCAAAGACAGGGGGCTGACTATGGCTACACCTTC
NA	TRBV27	TRBJ2-1	TRBD2	CASSSLAGGTKGRNEQFF	TGTGCCAGCAGTTCCCTAGCGGGGGGCACCAAGGGGAGAAATGAGCAGTTCTTC
few	TRBV6-5	TRBJ2-1	NA	CASSYSAQNPWSYNEQFF	TGTGCCAGCAGTTACTCGGCACAGAACCCTTGGTCCTACAATGAGCAGTTCTTC
NA	TRBV3-1	TRBJ1-1	NA	CASSQWSMNTEAFF	TGTGCCAGCAGCCAATGGAGCATGAACACTGAAGCTTTCTTT
NA	TRBV4-2	TRBJ1-3	TRBD1	CASSQVGQRNTIYF	TGTGCCAGCAGCCAAGTGGGACAGAGAAACACCATATATTTT
NA	TRBV7-2	TRBJ2-4	TRBD2	CASSSGLAGGPKNIQYF	TGTGCCAGCAGCTCCGGACTAGCGGGGGGTCCCAAAAACATTCAGTACTTC
NA	TRBV5-1	TRBJ2-1	NA	CASSLGSGNEQFF	TGCGCCAGCAGCTTGGGGTCGGGCAATGAGCAGTTCTTC
many	TRBV12-3/TRBV12-4	TRBJ2-2	NA	CASSTAGELFF	TGTGCCAGCAGTACGGCCGGGGAGCTGTTTTTT
NA	TRBV20-1	TRBJ2-1	TRBD2	CSALSGGGEQFF	TGCAGTGCTCTTAGCGGGGGTGGGGAGCAGTTCTTC
NA	TRBV5-4	TRBJ2-3	NA	CASSEPEGSRDTQYF	TGTGCCAGCAGCGAACCGGAAGGGTCGAGGGATACGCAGTATTTT
NA	TRBV28	TRBJ2-5	TRBD2	CASRGGGVETQYF	TGTGCCAGCAGAGGCGGGGGAGTGGAGACCCAGTACTTC
NA	TRBV5-1	TRBJ2-1	TRBD1	CASGLTGGAYQGEFF	TGCGCCAGCGGGCTGACAGGGGGCGCGTATCAGGGAGAGTTCTTC
NA	TRBV11-3	TRBJ2-3	NA	CASSLEASTTHTDTQYF	TGTGCCAGCAGCTTAGAGGCCAGTACAACGCACACAGATACGCAGTATTTT
NA	TRBV6-2/TRBV6-3	TRBJ2-5	NA	CASSYSAGIGETQYF	TGTGCCAGCAGTTACAGCGCGGGGATAGGAGAGACCCAGTACTTC
few	TRBV7-9	TRBJ1-2	NA	CASSFNNYGYTF	TGTGCCAGCAGCTTTAATAACTATGGCTACACCTTC